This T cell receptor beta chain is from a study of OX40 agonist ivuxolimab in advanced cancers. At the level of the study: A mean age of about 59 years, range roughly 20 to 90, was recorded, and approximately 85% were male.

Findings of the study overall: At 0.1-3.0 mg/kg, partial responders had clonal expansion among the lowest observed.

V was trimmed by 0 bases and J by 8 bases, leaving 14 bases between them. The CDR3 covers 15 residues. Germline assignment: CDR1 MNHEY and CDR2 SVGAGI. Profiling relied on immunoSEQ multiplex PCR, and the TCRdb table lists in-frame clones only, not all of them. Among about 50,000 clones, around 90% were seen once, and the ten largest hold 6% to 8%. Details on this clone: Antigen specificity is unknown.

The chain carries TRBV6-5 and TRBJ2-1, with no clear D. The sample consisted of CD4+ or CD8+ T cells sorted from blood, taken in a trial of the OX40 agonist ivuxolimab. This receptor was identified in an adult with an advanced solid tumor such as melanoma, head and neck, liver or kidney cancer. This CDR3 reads CASSYSSFGPHEQFF. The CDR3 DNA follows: TGTGCCAGCAGTTACTCGAGTTTTGGTCCACATGAGCAGTTCTTC.